The 7 T cell receptor beta chains below were found in one sample sequenced in a study of blood T cell repertoires in COVID-19. Measured with immunoSEQ multiplex PCR; TCRdb has only the in-frame clones, and not every one. The data contain about 220,000 clones, around 84% of them singletons. Material: peripheral blood. The source of these receptors is a young man with active or convalescent COVID-19.

This rearrangement joins TRBV6-5 to TRBJ2-1, with 8 bases aligning to TRBD1. V dropped 7 bases and J dropped 10; count of bases not matched to a gene: 12. The CDR3 runs 14 residues. Looked up from germline, CDR1 is MNHEY and CDR2 is SVGAGI. The CDR3 bases are TGTGCCAGCACAGGACAGGGTGGTTTTCTGGAGCAGTTCTTC. Its protein is CASTGQGGFLEQFF.

This chain links TRBV5-8 with TRBJ2-1, with 9 positions matching TRBD1. The CDR3 is made up of 15 amino acids. In germline, CDR1 is SGHTS, CDR2 YDEGEE. V was pared by 4 bases and J by 5 bases, with 7 bases of the junction left unmatched. The CDR3 DNA reads TGTGCCAGCAGCGCCGGGACAGGGCCCAACAATGAGCAGTTCTTC. Translated: CASSAGTGPNNEQFF.

The chain carries TRBV12-3 or TRBV12-4 and TRBJ2-5, with D possibly being TRBD1 (6 bases). CDR3 size: 13 residues. The germline V and J ends were trimmed by 6 bases and 3 bases, with 11 bases remaining between them. In DNA, the CDR3 is TGTGCCAGCAGCCCCGGACAGAAAGAGACCCAGTACTTC. It is translated as CASSPGQKETQYF.

J is TRBJ1-1 and V is TRBV19; 7 bases are shared with TRBD1. J was trimmed by 5 bases and V by 5 bases; bases with no gene match: 5. The CDR3 runs to 13 residues. CDR1 and CDR2 from the germline V gene are LNHDA and SQIVND (reference sequence). CDR3 amino acids: CASSDDRVTEAFF. In DNA form, the CDR3 reads TGTGCCAGTAGTGACGACAGGGTGACTGAAGCTTTCTTT.

The chain joins TRBV3-1 (or the pseudogene TRBV3-2) to TRBJ1-1; D possibly corresponds to TRBD1 (6 bases). The germline V and J ends were trimmed by 4 bases and 1 base, with 13 bases remaining between them. Germline V gene data show CDR1 as LGHDT and CDR2 as YNNKEL (reference sequence). The CDR3 has 15 residues. The CDR3 protein is CASSLRTAPNTEAFF. In DNA, the CDR3 is TGTGCCAGCAGCCTGCGGACAGCCCCGAACACTGAAGCTTTCTTT.

This chain connects TRBV30 to TRBJ1-5; 9 bases agree with TRBD1. CDR3 length: 14 amino acids. Germline assignment: CDR1 GTSNPN and CDR2 SVGIG (reference sequence). With V trimmed by 0 bases and J by 6 bases, 3 bases remained unmatched. The CDR3 region is CAWSVWGQGQPQHF. CDR3 in DNA: TGTGCCTGGAGTGTATGGGGACAGGGTCAGCCCCAGCATTTT.

The chain employs TRBV6-2 or TRBV6-3 and TRBJ2-3; TRBD2 matches 9 bases. Per germline, CDR1 MNHEY and CDR2 SVGEGT. J lost 1 base, V lost 2 bases, and 1 base had no gene match. There are 15 residues in the CDR3. The CDR3 DNA reads TGTGCCAGCAGTTACCAGCGGGAGGGCACAGATACGCAGTATTTT. Amino acid sequence: CASSYQREGTDTQYF.